The 30 T cell receptor beta chains below all came from one sample that was sequenced in a study of blood T cell repertoires in COVID-19. Sequencing used immunoSEQ multiplex PCR; TCRdb keeps in-frame clones, though not all of them. The sample has around 110,000 clones, approximately 85% seen once. The specimen sequenced was peripheral blood. Receptor source: a man in his 70s with acute or convalescent COVID-19.

V gene TRBV19 combines with J gene TRBJ1-2; TRBD1 matches at 7 bases. The CDR3 contains 13 residues. J was trimmed by 4 bases and V by 9 bases; bases with no gene match: 8. Per germline, CDR1 LNHDA and CDR2 SQIVND (reference sequence). The CDR3 sequence: CASRDSLLYGYTF. CDR3 nucleotide sequence: TGTGCCAGCCGGGACAGCCTTCTCTATGGCTACACCTTC.

This clone was counted once. The chain uses TRBV5-5 and TRBJ1-2; 11 positions match TRBD1. This CDR3 contains 15 residues. The J segment lost 0 bases and the V segment lost 4 bases, leaving 2 bases of the junction unmatched. Germline CDR1 reads SGHKS; CDR2 reads YYEKEE (reference sequence). The DNA for the CDR3 is TGTGCCAGCAGCGGGACAGGGGGAGCTAACTATGGCTACACCTTC. Translation: CASSGTGGANYGYTF.

The rearrangement joins TRBV6-5 to TRBJ1-6; perhaps TRBD1 as D (6 bases). The germline V gene encodes CDR1 MNHEY and CDR2 SVGAGI. The CDR3 extends over 16 amino acids. V was pared by 0 bases and J by 10 bases, with 16 bases between. The CDR3 nucleotides read TGTGCCAGCAGTTACTCGTCAGATGCCAGGGGCTCACCCCTCCACTTT. As protein: CASSYSSDARGSPLHF.

In regard to this clone: This could be a read error, since a much larger clone is one nucleotide away. This rearrangement joins TRBV6-5 to TRBJ2-7; TRBD1 agrees at 9 bases. The trim removed 6 bases at V and 4 bases at J, leaving 4 bases unmatched. This CDR3 is built from 13 residues. CDR1 is MNHEY and CDR2 is SVGAGI in the germline V gene. CDR3 DNA sequence: TGTGCCAGCAGCCGGGACAGGGCGTACGAGCAGTACTTC. As protein: CASSRDRAYEQYF.

The V gene is TRBV5-6, the J gene TRBJ2-7, with TRBD1 matching over 11 bases. Germline assignment: CDR1 SGHDT and CDR2 YYEEEE. The CDR3 extends over 17 amino acids. Trimming at V came to 3 bases and at J to 3 bases, leaving 11 bases not matched to a gene. CDR3: CASSSVSSGTGGYEQYF. The CDR3 DNA follows: TGTGCCAGCAGCTCCGTCTCTTCCGGGACAGGGGGCTACGAGCAGTACTTC.

The chain recombines TRBV30 with TRBJ2-1; 8 positions match TRBD2. The CDR3 is 14 amino acids. V was clipped by 3 bases and J by 5 bases; unmatched bases: 6. Germline values: CDR1 GTSNPN, CDR2 SVGIG (reference sequence). The CDR3 coding sequence is TGTGCCTGGAGAGGAGCGGGAGTTAACAATGAGCAGTTCTTC. Its protein is CAWRGAGVNNEQFF.

This clone was observed a handful of times. CDR3 region: CASSSVGEKGVAKNIQYF. The CDR3 coding sequence is TGTGCCAGCAGTTCAGTGGGCGAGAAAGGGGTAGCCAAAAACATTCAGTACTTC. The chain is built from TRBV28 and TRBJ2-4, with D maybe TRBD1 (5 bases). Trimming took off 4 bases at V and 0 bases at J, with 19 bases between the two ends. The germline V gene encodes CDR1 MDHEN and CDR2 SYDVKM. The CDR3 contains 18 residues.

The J gene is TRBJ1-1, the V gene TRBV7-9; D may be TRBD1 (5 bases). The germline V gene has CDR1 SEHNR and CDR2 FQNEAQ (reference sequence). V was shortened by 3 bases and J by 5 bases, with 10 bases between the two germline ends. The length of the CDR3 is 13 residues. The CDR3 DNA follows: TGTGCCAGCAGCTTTCAGGGTCGGACTGAAGCTTTCTTT. Protein product: CASSFQGRTEAFF. Full variable domain (missing parts from reference TRBV7-9 and TRBJ1-1): DTGVSQNPRHKITKRGQNVTFRCDPISEHNRLYWYRQTLGQGPEFLTYFQNEAQLEKSRLLSDRFSAERPKGSFSTLEIQRTEQGDSAMYLCASSFQGRTEAFFGQGTRLTVV.

This clone was seen only once. The J gene is TRBJ2-1, the V gene TRBV11-2, with D unclear. V lost 1 base and J lost 10, with 5 bases in between. Germline V gene sequence: CDR1 SGHAT, CDR2 FQNNGV. This CDR3 comprises 11 residues. The CDR3 loop reads CASSLAREQFF. The DNA for the CDR3 is TGTGCCAGCAGCTTAGCCAGGGAGCAGTTCTTC.

The chain employs TRBV6-5 and TRBJ2-1, with 11 bases matching TRBD1. J lost 8 bases, V lost 6 bases, and 9 bases had no gene match. CDR3 length equals 15 residues. CDR1 is MNHEY and CDR2 is SVGAGI in the germline V gene. The CDR3 DNA reads TGTGCCAGCAGGCGCGGCGGACAGGGGGCAGATGAGCAGTTCTTC. It is translated as CASRRGGQGADEQFF.

V is TRBV28 and J is TRBJ1-3; TRBD1 is a possible D gene (6 bases). This CDR3 contains 14 residues. V was shortened by 6 bases and J by 0 bases, with 9 bases between the two germline ends. Germline CDR1 reads MDHEN; CDR2 reads SYDVKM. Written as DNA, the CDR3 is TGTGCCAGCAGACAGGGCCTCTCTGGAAACACCATATATTTT. It codes for CASRQGLSGNTIYF.

V usage is TRBV9 and J usage is TRBJ1-2; weak D call: TRBD1 (6 bases). The CDR3 is 13 residues long. Germline CDR1 SGDLS, CDR2 YYNGEE. Trimming took off 5 bases at V and 2 bases at J, with 10 bases between the two ends. This CDR3 reads CASSEDRNYGYTF. The CDR3 DNA is TGTGCCAGCAGTGAGGACAGAAACTATGGCTACACCTTC.

The V and J genes are TRBV28 and TRBJ1-1; 7 bases are a match to TRBD1. Losses at the gene ends were 5 bases for V and 6 bases for J; bases not matched to a gene: 15. The CDR3 sequence is 16 residues long. Germline V lookup: CDR1 MDHEN, CDR2 SYDVKM. CDR3 protein: CASSLIDRANYPEAFF. The DNA for the CDR3 is TGTGCCAGCAGTCTCATCGACAGGGCAAATTATCCTGAAGCTTTCTTT. Complete variable domain (other parts from reference TRBV28 and TRBJ1-1): DVKVTQSSRYLVKRTGEKVFLECVQDMDHENMFWYRQDPGLGLRLIYFSYDVKMKEKGDIPEGYSVSREKKERFSLILESASTNQTSMYLCASSLIDRANYPEAFFGQGTRLTVV.

The genes are TRBV24-1 and TRBJ1-6; 10 bases are a match to TRBD1. Germline values: CDR1 KGHDR, CDR2 SFDVKD. This CDR3 has 21 residues. The V gene end was trimmed by 2 bases and the J gene end by 1 base; junction bases not matched to a gene: 13. CDR3 DNA: TGTGCCACCAGTGATTCAACACGGGACAGGGGTTCGGTGTCCTATAATTCACCCCTCCACTTT. Its protein product is CATSDSTRDRGSVSYNSPLHF.

The V call is TRBV10-3, the J call TRBJ1-5, with a weak D call TRBD1 (5 bases). The CDR3 is 13 residues long. Germline lookup yields CDR1 ENHRY and CDR2 SYGVKD. Trimming shortened V by 2 bases and J by 4 bases, and 6 bases separated the two germline ends. The DNA for the CDR3 is TGTGCCATCAGTGAGCCAGGGAATCAGCCCCAGCATTTT. It codes for CAISEPGNQPQHF.

This chain links TRBV2 with TRBJ2-3; 7 bases align to TRBD2. Trimming took 8 bases from V and 0 from J; bases not matched to a gene: 11. Germline CDR1 and CDR2: SNHLY and FYNNEI. This CDR3 is 16 amino acids long. CDR3 protein: CASSSSGGYSTDTQYF. The DNA of the CDR3 is TGTGCCAGCTCTTCTAGCGGCGGATATAGCACAGATACGCAGTATTTT. Full variable domain (rest looked up from reference TRBV2 and TRBJ2-3): EPEVTQTPSHQVTQMGQEVILRCVPISNHLYFYWYRQILGQKVEFLVSFYNNEISEKSEIFDDQFSVERPDGSNFTLKIRSTKLEDSAMYFCASSSSGGYSTDTQYFGPGTRLTVL.

J is TRBJ1-6 and V is TRBV5-1; D is unresolved. Trimming removed 2 bases at V and 10 bases at J, with 19 bases between. The CDR3 has 16 residues. The V gene's germline CDR1 is SGHRS and CDR2 YFSETQ. The DNA of the CDR3 is TGCGCCAGCAGCTTAGACGGACCGGGAGGATACTCACCCCTCCACTTT. Its translation is CASSLDGPGGYSPLHF.

V usage is TRBV29-1 and J usage is TRBJ1-3; 7 bases agree with TRBD1. Germline V CDR1 and CDR2: SQVTM, ANQGSEA. Trimming cost V 0 bases and J 3 bases; bases outside gene matches: 8. This CDR3 contains 16 residues. CDR3 loop: CSVEDLTGRNGNTIYF. The CDR3 DNA is TGCAGCGTTGAAGATCTGACAGGGAGGAATGGAAACACCATATATTTT.

V gene TRBV9 combines with J gene TRBJ2-5, with TRBD2 identical over 9 bases. The length of the CDR3 is 17 residues. Germline CDR1 reads SGDLS; CDR2 reads YYNGEE. The ends lost 3 bases at V and 3 bases at J; junction bases unmatched: 12. CDR3 sequence reads: CASSAYLHSGSKETQYF. CDR3 bases: TGTGCCAGCAGCGCATATCTCCATAGCGGGAGTAAAGAGACCCAGTACTTC.

This sequence joins TRBV7-9 and TRBJ2-7; D possibly corresponds to TRBD2 (6 bases). This CDR3 contains 15 residues. Trimming stripped 5 bases from V and 7 bases from J, with 21 bases between. Germline-derived CDR1 and CDR2 are SEHNR and FQNEAQ (reference sequence). For the CDR3, the DNA is TGTGCCAGCAGCAGAACGGGACTCCCCGTGGGGGAGCAGTACTTC. This sequence encodes CASSRTGLPVGEQYF. The entire variable domain, with the rest obtained from reference TRBV7-9 and TRBJ2-7, is as follows: DTGVSQNPRHKITKRGQNVTFRCDPISEHNRLYWYRQTLGQGPEFLTYFQNEAQLEKSRLLSDRFSAERPKGSFSTLEIQRTEQGDSAMYLCASSRTGLPVGEQYFGPGTRLTVT.

This rearrangement joins TRBV3-1 (or the pseudogene TRBV3-2) to TRBJ2-7; TRBD2 aligns across 9 bases. Germline V CDR1 and CDR2: LGHDT, YNNKEL (reference sequence). Trimming cost V 0 bases and J 8 bases; bases outside gene matches: 8. This CDR3 is built from 15 residues. CDR3 protein: CASSQDRGSGGKQYF. In nucleotides, the CDR3 is TGTGCCAGCAGCCAAGATCGTGGTAGCGGGGGCAAGCAGTACTTC.

The J gene is TRBJ1-6, the V gene TRBV7-8; 7 bases are a match to TRBD1. In germline, CDR1 is SGHVS, CDR2 FQNEAQ. After removal of 5 bases from V and 10 bases from J, the junction contained 11 bases not matched to a gene. The CDR3 consists of 15 residues. The CDR3 reads CASSPTGRGESPLHF. In DNA form, the CDR3 reads TGTGCCAGCAGCCCCACCGGCAGGGGGGAGTCACCCCTCCACTTT.

The chain employs TRBV20-1 and TRBJ1-2, with 12 nucleotides matching TRBD1. The V gene end was trimmed by 3 bases and the J gene end by 4 bases; junction bases not matched to a gene: 6. CDR1 and CDR2 from the germline V gene are DFQATT and SNEGSKA (reference sequence). There are 15 residues in the CDR3. Written as DNA, the CDR3 is TGCAGTGCTAGTCCGGGACAGGGGGCCTCCTATGGCTACACCTTC. It yields the protein CSASPGQGASYGYTF.

This clone was observed once. The chain links TRBV2 to TRBJ2-3; D perhaps matches TRBD2 (6 bases). CDR1 is SNHLY, CDR2 FYNNEI, per germline. Trimming cost V 9 bases and J 1 base, with 14 bases left between them. The CDR3 consists of 14 residues. CDR3 coding DNA: TGTGCCAGTGCCGGGGGTTGGCGCACAGATACGCAGTATTTT. Its translation is CASAGGWRTDTQYF. The variable domain in full, completed from reference TRBV2 and TRBJ2-3, reads EPEVTQTPSHQVTQMGQEVILRCVPISNHLYFYWYRQILGQKVEFLVSFYNNEISEKSEIFDDQFSVERPDGSNFTLKIRSTKLEDSAMYFCASAGGWRTDTQYFGPGTRLTVL.

This clone was counted a single time. The chain joins TRBV2 to TRBJ2-2, with 9 bases that match TRBD1. The CDR3 contains 15 residues. The V gene's germline CDR1 is SNHLY and CDR2 FYNNEI. V was clipped by 7 bases and J by 3 bases; unmatched bases: 6. The CDR3 sequence is CASTRDRADTGELFF. CDR3 sequence (DNA): TGTGCCAGCACCCGGGACAGGGCCGACACCGGGGAGCTGTTTTTT.

This clone has a single count. The V and J genes are TRBV5-1 and TRBJ2-3, with 7 bases fitting TRBD2. Germline CDR1 and CDR2: SGHRS and YFSETQ. CDR3 length equals 15 residues. J lost 1 base, V lost 2 bases, and 4 bases had no gene match. CDR3 loop: CASSLLASRTDTQYF. The CDR3, as DNA: TGCGCCAGCAGCTTACTAGCGAGCCGCACAGATACGCAGTATTTT.

This rearrangement joins TRBV6-2 or TRBV6-3 to TRBJ2-7; TRBD2 might be the D (6 bases). The germline V gene has CDR1 MNHEY and CDR2 SVGEGT. The CDR3 length is 13 residues. Trimming cost V 5 bases and J 9 bases, with 17 bases left between them. DNA of the CDR3: TGTGCCAGCAGTCCAGACAGCGGGCGTGGGCAGTACTTC. Protein sequence: CASSPDSGRGQYF.

J is TRBJ1-2 and V is TRBV6-5, with 8 bases lining up with TRBD1. CDR3 length: 13 residues. V lost 6 bases to trimming and J lost 2 bases; unmatched junction nucleotides: 2. Germline V gene data show CDR1 as MNHEY and CDR2 as SVGAGI. The CDR3 DNA is TGTGCCAGCAGACAGGGGGGGAACTATGGCTACACCTTC. Its protein is CASRQGGNYGYTF.

The J gene is TRBJ2-2, the V gene TRBV7-9; D gene uncertain. CDR1 is SEHNR, CDR2 FQNEAQ, per germline (reference sequence). This CDR3 has 14 amino acids. The V end was cut by 6 bases, the J end by 3 bases, with 11 bases between. CDR3 nucleotide sequence: TGTGCCAGCAGAAGTGACACGTACACCGGGGAGCTGTTTTTT. Residues: CASRSDTYTGELFF.

The CDR3 nucleotides read TGTGCCAGCAGTAGGAAAACAGGGGTTTGGGAGACCCAGTACTTC. Translation: CASSRKTGVWETQYF. The chain couples TRBV6-5 to TRBJ2-5, with TRBD1 identical over 7 bases. Germline assignment: CDR1 MNHEY and CDR2 SVGAGI. V shed 5 bases, J shed 5 bases, and the junction held 11 bases outside the gene matches. The CDR3 spans 15 residues.